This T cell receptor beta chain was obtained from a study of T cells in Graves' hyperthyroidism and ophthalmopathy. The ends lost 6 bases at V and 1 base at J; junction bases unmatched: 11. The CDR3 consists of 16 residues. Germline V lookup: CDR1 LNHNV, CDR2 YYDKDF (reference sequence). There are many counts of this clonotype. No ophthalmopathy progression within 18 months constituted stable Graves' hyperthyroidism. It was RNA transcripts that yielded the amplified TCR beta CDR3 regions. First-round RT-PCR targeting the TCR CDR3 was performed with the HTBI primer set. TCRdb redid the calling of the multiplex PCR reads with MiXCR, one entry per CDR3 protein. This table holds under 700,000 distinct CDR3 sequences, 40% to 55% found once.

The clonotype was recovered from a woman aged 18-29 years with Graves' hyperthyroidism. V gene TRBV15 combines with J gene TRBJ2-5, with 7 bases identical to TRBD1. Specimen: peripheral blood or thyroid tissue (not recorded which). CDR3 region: CATSMTGIGGQETQYF. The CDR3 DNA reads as TGTGCCACCAGTATGACAGGGATTGGGGGCCAAGAGACCCAGTACTTC.